This T cell receptor (beta chain) was captured by sequencing in a study of regulatory T cells in long-lasting Graves disease. For the study at large: Persistent Graves' disease meant over 5 years of antithyroid drugs with positive TSH receptor antibodies. Study results and limitations: Persistent patients shared more public clonotypes (2,741) than newly diagnosed patients (966).

This CDR3 spans 16 amino acids. The J segment lost 8 bases and the V segment lost 5 bases, leaving 10 bases of the junction unmatched. With iRepertoire HTBI primers and Arm-PCR of CDR3 regions, TCR beta libraries were built. Original processing methods: In the combined samples, under 80 TRBV and 14 to 15 TRBJ segments were identified. From the multiplex PCR reads, TCRdb called clonotypes with MiXCR, one entry per CDR3 protein. It is TCRdb's table, rather than the study itself, that gives the V and J calls and clone size. The table records around 340,000 distinct CDR3 sequences, around 20% of them present only once. This clonotype came up once. Its specificity is not known. Sample time point: persistent/refractory GD, antithyroid drugs over 5 years with positive TRAb. There was RNA extracted from PBMCs, and the TCR library was made from it. One endocrinology department in Xi'an, China, was where patients came from.

Here the sequenced sample was peripheral blood mononuclear cells (PBMCs), taken when the disease was refractory, from a patient treated with antithyroid drugs. The clonotype originates from a female donor with Graves disease. The chain recombines TRBV12-3 or TRBV12-4 with TRBJ2-3, with 13 bases aligning to TRBD2. The CDR3 region is CASSELAGGHGGTQYF. DNA for the CDR3: TGTGCCAGCAGTGAACTAGCGGGGGGGCATGGGGGTACGCAGTATTTT.